This T cell receptor beta chain originates from a study of cytomegalovirus exposure and HLA in healthy donors. CDR1 and CDR2 from the germline V gene are SEHNR and FQNEAQ (reference sequence). The CDR3 runs 11 residues. Primers for the PCR totalled 60 Vbeta and 13 Jbeta. The assay was immunoSEQ multiplex PCR, and TCRdb's table has in-frame clones only and misses some. The table has approximately 190,000 clones, around 80% seen once; the top ten hold under 2%. This sequence was found in a man in his forties in good health and CMV-seropositive. Sequenced sample: PBMCs. V gene TRBV7-9 combines with J gene TRBJ1-2; 7 nucleotides agree with TRBD1. The CDR3 is CSTGDRSGYTF. The CDR3 region has the DNA TGTTCCACCGGGGACAGAAGTGGCTACACCTTC.